The clone carrying this T cell receptor (beta chain) was seen more than once but under ten times. Its specificity is not known. Trimming cost V 4 bases and J 7 bases, with 8 bases left between them. Germline V CDR1 and CDR2: MDHEN, SYDVKM. The CDR3 contains 12 residues. This entry comes from a study of immune evolution from preneoplasia to lung adenocarcinoma. About the study: HLA loss of heterozygosity: around 6.5% AIS, about 15% MIA, approximately 31% ADC, none AAH.

Overall study results and limits: Normal lung had highest clonality; later lesions appeared denser, more diverse.

Assay used: immunoSEQ multiplex PCR; TCRdb lists only in-frame clones, some missing. The repertoire holds 11,000 to 15,000 clones, roughly 77% seen once, with approximately 3% in the top ten. The receptor comes from a person aged 60-79 years with lung adenocarcinoma. The sample was FFPE minimally invasive lung adenocarcinoma tissue. The chain recombines TRBV28 with TRBJ1-5; no clear D gene. The CDR3 bases are TGTGCCAGCAGTTCCCTCAAACAGCCCCAGCATTTT. This gives the protein CASSSLKQPQHF.